The clone carrying this T cell receptor beta chain was counted a few times. In TCRdb, the 5' RACE reads were re-called with MiXCR into one record per CDR3 protein. The table has about 340,000 distinct CDR3 sequences, 4% seen once. Looked up from germline, CDR1 is SEHNR and CDR2 is FQNEAQ (reference sequence). The CDR3 length is 12 residues. Trimming shortened V by 5 bases and J by 8 bases, and 12 bases separated the two germline ends. This specimen belongs to a study of T cells after yellow fever vaccination. Sequencing used PBMCs, obtained 5 days after the yellow fever booster vaccination. This sequence originates from a young man who received the YFV17D yellow fever vaccine. The V and J genes are TRBV7-9 and TRBJ1-1; TRBD1 is a possible D gene (6 bases). The CDR3 reads CASSMGHPEAFF. Written as DNA, the CDR3 is TGTGCCAGCAGCATGGGACACCCGGAAGCTTTCTTT.